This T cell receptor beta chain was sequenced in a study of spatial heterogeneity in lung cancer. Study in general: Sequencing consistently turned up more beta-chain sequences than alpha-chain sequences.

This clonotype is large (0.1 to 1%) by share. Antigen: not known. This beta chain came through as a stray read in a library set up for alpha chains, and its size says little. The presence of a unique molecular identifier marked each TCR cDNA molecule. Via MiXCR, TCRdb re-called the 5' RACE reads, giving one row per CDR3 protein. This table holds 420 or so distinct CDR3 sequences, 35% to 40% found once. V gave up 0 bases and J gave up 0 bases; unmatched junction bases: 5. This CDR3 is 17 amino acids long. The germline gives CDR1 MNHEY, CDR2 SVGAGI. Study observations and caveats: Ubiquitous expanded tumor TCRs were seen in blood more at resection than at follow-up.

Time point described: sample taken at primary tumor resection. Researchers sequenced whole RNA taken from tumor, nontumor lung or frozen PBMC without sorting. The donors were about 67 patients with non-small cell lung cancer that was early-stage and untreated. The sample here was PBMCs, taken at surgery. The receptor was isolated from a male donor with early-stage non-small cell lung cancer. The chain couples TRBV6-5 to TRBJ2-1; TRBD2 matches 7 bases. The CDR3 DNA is TGTGCCAGCAGTTACTCGCTAGCGGCCAGCTCCTACAATGAGCAGTTCTTC. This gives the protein CASSYSLAASSYNEQFF.